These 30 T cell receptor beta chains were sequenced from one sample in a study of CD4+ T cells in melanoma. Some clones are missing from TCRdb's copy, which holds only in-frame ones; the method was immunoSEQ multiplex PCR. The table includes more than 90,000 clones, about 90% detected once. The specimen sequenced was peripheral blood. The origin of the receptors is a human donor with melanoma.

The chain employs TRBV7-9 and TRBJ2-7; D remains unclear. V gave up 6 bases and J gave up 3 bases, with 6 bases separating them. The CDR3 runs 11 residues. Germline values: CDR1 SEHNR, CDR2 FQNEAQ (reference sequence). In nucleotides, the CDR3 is TGTGCCAGCAGTCCTTTCTACGAGCAGTACTTC. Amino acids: CASSPFYEQYF. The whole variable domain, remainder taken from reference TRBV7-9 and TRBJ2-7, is DTGVSQNPRHKITKRGQNVTFRCDPISEHNRLYWYRQTLGQGPEFLTYFQNEAQLEKSRLLSDRFSAERPKGSFSTLEIQRTEQGDSAMYLCASSPFYEQYFGPGTRLTVT.

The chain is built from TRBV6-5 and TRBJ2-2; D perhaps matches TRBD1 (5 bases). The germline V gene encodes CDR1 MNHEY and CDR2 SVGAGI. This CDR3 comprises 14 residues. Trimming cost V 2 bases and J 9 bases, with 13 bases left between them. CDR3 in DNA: TGTGCCAGCAGTTACGACTTCGACAGACGGGAGCTGTTTTTT. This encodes CASSYDFDRRELFF.

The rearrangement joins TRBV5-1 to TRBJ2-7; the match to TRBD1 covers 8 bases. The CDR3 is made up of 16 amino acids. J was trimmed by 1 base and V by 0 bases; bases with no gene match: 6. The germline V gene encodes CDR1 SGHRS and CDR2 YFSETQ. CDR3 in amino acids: CASSLAGGDWSYEQYF. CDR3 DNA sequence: TGCGCCAGCAGCTTGGCAGGGGGCGATTGGTCCTACGAGCAGTACTTC.

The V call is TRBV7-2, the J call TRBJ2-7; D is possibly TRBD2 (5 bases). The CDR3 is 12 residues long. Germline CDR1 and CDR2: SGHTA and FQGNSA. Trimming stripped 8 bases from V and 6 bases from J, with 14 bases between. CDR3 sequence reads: CASGRSAGEQYF. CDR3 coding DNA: TGTGCCAGCGGTCGGTCGGCGGGCGAGCAGTACTTC.

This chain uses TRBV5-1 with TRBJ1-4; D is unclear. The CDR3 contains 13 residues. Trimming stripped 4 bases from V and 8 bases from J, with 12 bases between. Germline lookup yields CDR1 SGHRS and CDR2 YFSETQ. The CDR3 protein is CASSMNPGEKLFF. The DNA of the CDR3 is TGCGCCAGCAGCATGAATCCGGGAGAAAAACTGTTTTTT.

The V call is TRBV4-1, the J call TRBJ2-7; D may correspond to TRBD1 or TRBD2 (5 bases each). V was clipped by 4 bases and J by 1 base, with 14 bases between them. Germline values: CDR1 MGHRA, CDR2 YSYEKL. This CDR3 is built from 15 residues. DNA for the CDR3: TGCGCCAGCAGCCTTCCGGGGCCGGTATCCTACGAGCAGTACTTC. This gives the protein CASSLPGPVSYEQYF.

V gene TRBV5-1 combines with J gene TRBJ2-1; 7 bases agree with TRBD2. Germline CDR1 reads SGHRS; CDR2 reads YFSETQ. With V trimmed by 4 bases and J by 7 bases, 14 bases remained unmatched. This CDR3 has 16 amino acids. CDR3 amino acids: CASSPPLSGVENEQFF. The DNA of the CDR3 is TGCGCCAGCAGCCCACCCCTGAGCGGGGTTGAAAATGAGCAGTTCTTC.

Here the CDR3 DNA reads TGTGCCAGCAGCCGAACCGGGGCCACCTCCTACAATGAGCAGTTCTTC. This sequence encodes CASSRTGATSYNEQFF. This chain uses TRBV7-2 with TRBJ2-1; perhaps D is TRBD1 or TRBD2 (5 bases each). V lost 5 bases and J 0 bases, leaving 14 bases between the germline ends. This CDR3 spans 16 amino acids. Germline CDR1 SGHTA, CDR2 FQGNSA. Full variable domain (remainder filled in from reference TRBV7-2 and TRBJ2-1): GAGVSQSPSNKVTEKGKDVELRCDPISGHTALYWYRQSLGQGLEFLIYFQGNSAPDKSGLPSDRFSAERTGGSVSTLTIQRTQQEDSAVYLCASSRTGATSYNEQFFGPGTRLTVL.

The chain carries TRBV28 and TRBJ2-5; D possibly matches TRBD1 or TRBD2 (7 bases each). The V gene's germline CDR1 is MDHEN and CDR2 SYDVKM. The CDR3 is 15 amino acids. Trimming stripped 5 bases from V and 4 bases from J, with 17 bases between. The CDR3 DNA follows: TGTGCCAGCAGTCGACCCGCAGGGGGGGGAGAGACCCAGTACTTC. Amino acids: CASSRPAGGGETQYF.

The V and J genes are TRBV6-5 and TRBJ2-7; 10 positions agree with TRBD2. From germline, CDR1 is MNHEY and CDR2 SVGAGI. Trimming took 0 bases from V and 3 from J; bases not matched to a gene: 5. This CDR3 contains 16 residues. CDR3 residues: CASSYSGGLADYEQYF. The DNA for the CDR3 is TGTGCCAGCAGTTACTCGGGAGGACTAGCGGACTACGAGCAGTACTTC.

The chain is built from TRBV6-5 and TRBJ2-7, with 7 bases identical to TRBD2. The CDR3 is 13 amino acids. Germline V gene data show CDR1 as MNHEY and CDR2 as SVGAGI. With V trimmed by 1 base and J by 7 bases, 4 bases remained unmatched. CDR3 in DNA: TGTGCCAGCAGTTACTTGGGGGAGGGGGAGCAGTACTTC. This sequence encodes CASSYLGEGEQYF.

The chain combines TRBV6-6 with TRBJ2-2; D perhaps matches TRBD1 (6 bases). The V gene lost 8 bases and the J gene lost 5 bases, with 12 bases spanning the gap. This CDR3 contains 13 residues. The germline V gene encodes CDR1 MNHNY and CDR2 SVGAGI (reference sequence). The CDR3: CASGGVGTGELFF. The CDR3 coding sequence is TGTGCCAGCGGGGGCGTGGGGACCGGGGAGCTGTTTTTT.

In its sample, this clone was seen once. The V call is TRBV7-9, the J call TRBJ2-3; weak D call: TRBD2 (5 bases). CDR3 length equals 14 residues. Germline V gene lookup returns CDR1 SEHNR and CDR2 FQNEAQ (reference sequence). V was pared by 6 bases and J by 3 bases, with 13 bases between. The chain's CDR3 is CASSLGRETDTQYF. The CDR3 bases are TGTGCCAGCAGTCTAGGCCGGGAAACAGATACGCAGTATTTT.

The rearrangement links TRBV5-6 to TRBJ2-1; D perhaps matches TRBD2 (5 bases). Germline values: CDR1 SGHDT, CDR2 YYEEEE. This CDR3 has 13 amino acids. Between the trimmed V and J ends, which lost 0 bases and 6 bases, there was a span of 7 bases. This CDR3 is CASSLDGLNEQFF. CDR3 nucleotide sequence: TGTGCCAGCAGCTTGGATGGACTCAATGAGCAGTTCTTC.

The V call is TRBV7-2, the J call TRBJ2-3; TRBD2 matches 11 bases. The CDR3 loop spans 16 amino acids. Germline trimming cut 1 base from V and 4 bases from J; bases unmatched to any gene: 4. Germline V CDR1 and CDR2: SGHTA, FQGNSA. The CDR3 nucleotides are TGTGCCAGCAGCTTAGTTAGCGGGGGGGCCGCAGATACGCAGTATTTT. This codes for CASSLVSGGAADTQYF. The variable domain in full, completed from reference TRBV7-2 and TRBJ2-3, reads GAGVSQSPSNKVTEKGKDVELRCDPISGHTALYWYRQSLGQGLEFLIYFQGNSAPDKSGLPSDRFSAERTGGSVSTLTIQRTQQEDSAVYLCASSLVSGGAADTQYFGPGTRLTVL.

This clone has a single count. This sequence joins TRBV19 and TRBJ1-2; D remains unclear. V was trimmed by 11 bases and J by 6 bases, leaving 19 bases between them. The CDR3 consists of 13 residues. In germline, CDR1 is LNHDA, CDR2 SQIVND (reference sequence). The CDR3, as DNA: TGTGCCTCTGCCGTTGGCAAATCGGATGGCTACACCTTC. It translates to CASAVGKSDGYTF.

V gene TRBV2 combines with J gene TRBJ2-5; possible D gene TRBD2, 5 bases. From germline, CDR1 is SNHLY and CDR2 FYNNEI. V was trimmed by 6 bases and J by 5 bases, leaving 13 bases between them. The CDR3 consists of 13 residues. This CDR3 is CASSRTPGETQYF. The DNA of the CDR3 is TGTGCCAGCAGCCGTACCCCGGGGGAGACCCAGTACTTC. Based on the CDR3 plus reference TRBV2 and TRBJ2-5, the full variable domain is EPEVTQTPSHQVTQMGQEVILRCVPISNHLYFYWYRQILGQKVEFLVSFYNNEISEKSEIFDDQFSVERPDGSNFTLKIRSTKLEDSAMYFCASSRTPGETQYFGPGTRLLVL.

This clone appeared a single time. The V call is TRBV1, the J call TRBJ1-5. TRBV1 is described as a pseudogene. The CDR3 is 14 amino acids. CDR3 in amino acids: CTSSQGHNGKPQHF. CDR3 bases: TGCACCAGCAGCCAAGGACACAATGGGAAGCCCCAGCATTTT.

CDR3 DNA sequence: TGTGCCAGCAGCTTGGGACAGATCTCCTACAATGAGCAGTTCTTC. Translated: CASSLGQISYNEQFF. The rearrangement uses TRBV5-8 and TRBJ2-1; a weak D match, TRBD1 (5 bases). V shed 0 bases and J shed 0 bases, with 7 bases lying between them. The CDR3 loop spans 15 amino acids. The germline CDR1 and CDR2 sequences are SGHTS and YDEGEE.

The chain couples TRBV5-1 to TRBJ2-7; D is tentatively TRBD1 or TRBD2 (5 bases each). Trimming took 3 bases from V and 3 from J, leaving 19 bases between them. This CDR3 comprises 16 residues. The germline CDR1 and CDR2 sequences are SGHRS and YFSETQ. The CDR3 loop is CASSWTSTVSNYEQYF. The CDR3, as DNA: TGCGCCAGCAGCTGGACTTCGACAGTATCAAACTACGAGCAGTACTTC. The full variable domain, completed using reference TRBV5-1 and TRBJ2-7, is KAGVTQTPRYLIKTRGQQVTLSCSPISGHRSVSWYQQTPGQGLQFLFEYFSETQRNKGNFPGRFSGRQFSNSRSEMNVSTLELGDSALYLCASSWTSTVSNYEQYFGPGTRLTVT.

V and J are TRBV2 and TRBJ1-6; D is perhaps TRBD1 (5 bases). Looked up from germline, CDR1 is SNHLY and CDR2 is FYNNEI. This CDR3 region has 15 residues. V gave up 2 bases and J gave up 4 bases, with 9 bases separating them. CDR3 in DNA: TGTGCCAGCAGTGAAAGACAGTCTTATAATTCACCCCTCCACTTT. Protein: CASSERQSYNSPLHF. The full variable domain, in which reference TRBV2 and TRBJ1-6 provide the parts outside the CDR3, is EPEVTQTPSHQVTQMGQEVILRCVPISNHLYFYWYRQILGQKVEFLVSFYNNEISEKSEIFDDQFSVERPDGSNFTLKIRSTKLEDSAMYFCASSERQSYNSPLHFGNGTRLTVT.

In DNA form, the CDR3 reads TGTGCCAGCAGCTCCCGGACCCGTTCTCGGGCGGAGACCCAGTACTTC. Translation: CASSSRTRSRAETQYF. The chain links TRBV7-9 to TRBJ2-5; D call uncertain. CDR1 and CDR2 from the germline V gene are SEHNR and FQNEAQ (reference sequence). This CDR3 is 16 amino acids long. The germline V and J ends were trimmed by 4 bases and 5 bases, with 20 bases remaining between them.

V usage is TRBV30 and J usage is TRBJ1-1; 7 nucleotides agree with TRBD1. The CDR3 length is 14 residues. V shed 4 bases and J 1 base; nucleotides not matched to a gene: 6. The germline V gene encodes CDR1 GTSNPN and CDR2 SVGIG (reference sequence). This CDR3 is CAWTGTARNTEAFF. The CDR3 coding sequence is TGTGCCTGGACCGGGACAGCGAGGAACACTGAAGCTTTCTTT.

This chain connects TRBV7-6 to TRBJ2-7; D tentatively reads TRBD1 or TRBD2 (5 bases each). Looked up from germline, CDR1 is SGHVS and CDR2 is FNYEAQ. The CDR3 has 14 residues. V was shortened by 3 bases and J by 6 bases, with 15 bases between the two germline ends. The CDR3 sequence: CASSLSGTLIEQYF. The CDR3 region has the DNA TGTGCCAGCAGCTTGTCCGGGACGCTCATCGAGCAGTACTTC.

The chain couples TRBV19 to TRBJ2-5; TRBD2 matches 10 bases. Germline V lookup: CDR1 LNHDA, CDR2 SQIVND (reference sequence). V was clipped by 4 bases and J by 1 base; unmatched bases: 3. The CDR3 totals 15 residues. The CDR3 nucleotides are TGTGCCAGTAGTAGCGGACTAGCGGTCCAAGAGACCCAGTACTTC. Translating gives CASSSGLAVQETQYF.

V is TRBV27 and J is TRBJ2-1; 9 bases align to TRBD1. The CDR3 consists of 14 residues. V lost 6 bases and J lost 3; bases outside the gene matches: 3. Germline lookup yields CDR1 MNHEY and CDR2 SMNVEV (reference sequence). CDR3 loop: CASSTGGGYNEQFF. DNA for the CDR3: TGTGCCAGCAGCACAGGGGGCGGCTACAATGAGCAGTTCTTC.

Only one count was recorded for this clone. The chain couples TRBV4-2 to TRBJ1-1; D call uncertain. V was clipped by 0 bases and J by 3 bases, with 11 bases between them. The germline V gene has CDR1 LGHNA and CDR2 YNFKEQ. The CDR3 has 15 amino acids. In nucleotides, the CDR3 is TGTGCCAGCAGCCAAGACTTTCGCGTTCACACTGAAGCTTTCTTT. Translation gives CASSQDFRVHTEAFF.

The CDR3 protein is CASSSAVSADTQYF. The CDR3 DNA reads as TGCGCCAGCAGCTCCGCCGTTTCCGCAGATACGCAGTATTTT. The rearrangement uses TRBV5-1 and TRBJ2-3; D uncertain. CDR1 and CDR2 from the germline V gene are SGHRS and YFSETQ. The CDR3 is 14 residues long. Deletions cut 3 bases from V and 4 bases from J, with 12 bases between.

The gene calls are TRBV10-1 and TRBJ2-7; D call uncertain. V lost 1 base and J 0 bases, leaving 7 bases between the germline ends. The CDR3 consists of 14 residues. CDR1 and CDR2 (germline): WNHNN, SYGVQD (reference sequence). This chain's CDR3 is CASSELVDSYEQYF. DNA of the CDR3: TGCGCCAGCAGTGAGTTAGTCGACTCCTACGAGCAGTACTTC.

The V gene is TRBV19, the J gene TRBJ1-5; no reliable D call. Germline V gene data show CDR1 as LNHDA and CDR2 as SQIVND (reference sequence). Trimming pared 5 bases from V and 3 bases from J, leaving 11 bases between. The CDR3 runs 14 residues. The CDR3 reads CASSAQVHNQPQHF. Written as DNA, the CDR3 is TGTGCCAGTAGTGCCCAGGTGCACAATCAGCCCCAGCATTTT. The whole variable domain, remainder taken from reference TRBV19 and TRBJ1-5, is DGGITQSPKYLFRKEGQNVTLSCEQNLNHDAMYWYRQDPGQGLRLIYYSQIVNDFQKGDIAEGYSVSREKKESFPLTVTSAQKNPTAFYLCASSAQVHNQPQHFGDGTRLSIL.